The 26 T cell receptor beta chains below all came from one sample that was sequenced in a study of CD8+ T cells in alopecia areata (dated by TCRdb to the late 2010s). The treatment or condition label on this specimen signifies: oral pan-JAK inhibitor, 5-10 mg twice daily. The method behind the library was the immunoSEQ multiplex PCR assay. To provide template for TCR sequencing, every sample had RNA extracted and reverse transcribed into cDNA. The table comes from immuneACCESS by way of TCRdb, which keeps in-frame sequences with V and J called. Part of the clones is missing from these tables; in studies checked, under half for an unresolved V gene and the rest for unknown reasons. Within this sample are about 210,000 clones, with approximately 72% of them counted one time only. The ten biggest clones cover 1% to 1.5% of the sample. The starting material was CD4+ T cells sorted from blood, obtained at week 44, from a patient treated with tofacitinib. All receptors derive from a human donor with alopecia areata.

The rearrangement uses TRBV6-1 and TRBJ2-5; no firm D call. The V gene lost 4 bases and the J gene lost 4 bases, with 10 bases spanning the gap. Germline V lookup: CDR1 MNHNS, CDR2 SASEGT. The CDR3 is 13 residues long. As DNA, the CDR3 is TGTGCCAGCAGTGGTCTTTACCCAGAGACCCAGTACTTC. Amino acid sequence: CASSGLYPETQYF.

This sequence joins TRBV2 and TRBJ2-2; perhaps D is TRBD1 or TRBD2 (5 bases each). CDR1 SNHLY and CDR2 FYNNEI come from the germline V gene. The CDR3 runs to 14 residues. V was pared by 4 bases and J by 5 bases, with 11 bases between. The CDR3 region has the DNA TGTGCCAGCAGTGCCAAGGGACGGACCGGGGAGCTGTTTTTT. It codes for CASSAKGRTGELFF.

The chain employs TRBV30 and TRBJ1-5; D may be TRBD1 (6 bases). The CDR3 extends over 13 amino acids. V was cut by 1 base and J by 6 bases, with 10 bases left in between. Per the germline V gene, CDR1 is GTSNPN and CDR2 is SVGIG (reference sequence). CDR3 loop: CAWSAGVGQPQHF. The CDR3 DNA reads TGTGCCTGGAGTGCAGGGGTGGGTCAGCCCCAGCATTTT.

For the CDR3, the DNA is TGCGCCAGCAGCTTGAGAAGCACAGATACGCAGTATTTT. This codes for CASSLRSTDTQYF. The V call is TRBV5-1, the J call TRBJ2-3; D uncertain. Trimming removed 1 base at V and 0 bases at J, with 3 bases between. The germline V gene encodes CDR1 SGHRS and CDR2 YFSETQ. This CDR3 has 13 residues.

The chain employs TRBV9 and TRBJ2-3, with a weak D call TRBD2 (6 bases). The CDR3 is 15 amino acids. V gave up 0 bases and J gave up 2 bases, with 10 bases separating them. Germline CDR1 and CDR2: SGDLS and YYNGEE. The CDR3 nucleotides read TGTGCCAGCAGCGTAGCGGGGGACCACACAGATACGCAGTATTTT. It specifies CASSVAGDHTDTQYF.

The V gene is TRBV30, the J gene TRBJ2-7, with D possibly matching TRBD1 (6 bases). The CDR3 runs 12 residues. The germline V gene has CDR1 GTSNPN and CDR2 SVGIG (reference sequence). The ends were cut back, 5 bases at V and 2 bases at J, with 10 bases in the middle. DNA of the CDR3: TGTGCCTGGGAGGCAGGGGCCTACGAGCAGTACTTC. Translated, it gives CAWEAGAYEQYF.

The rearrangement joins TRBV29-1 to TRBJ1-2; no clear D gene. CDR3 size: 14 residues. V was shortened by 0 bases and J by 5 bases, with 13 bases between the two germline ends. From germline, CDR1 is SQVTM and CDR2 ANQGSEA. CDR3 amino acids: CSVEDPAAAYGYTF. For the CDR3, the DNA is TGCAGCGTTGAAGATCCGGCGGCAGCATATGGCTACACCTTC. The entire variable domain, with the rest obtained from reference TRBV29-1 and TRBJ1-2, is as follows: SAVISQKPSRDICQRGTSLTIQCQVDSQVTMMFWYRQQPGQSLTLIATANQGSEATYESGFVIDKFPISRPNLTFSTLTVSNMSPEDSSIYLCSVEDPAAAYGYTFGSGTRLTVV.

The gene calls are TRBV10-3 and TRBJ2-3, with 8 bases that match TRBD1. The CDR3 is made up of 14 amino acids. CDR1 is ENHRY and CDR2 is SYGVKD in the germline V gene. V dropped 10 bases and J dropped 4; count of bases not matched to a gene: 10. CDR3 in amino acids: CATWRGQGADTQYF. The CDR3 DNA is TGTGCCACCTGGAGAGGACAGGGAGCAGATACGCAGTATTTT.

This chain links TRBV29-1 with TRBJ2-3; D may be TRBD1 or TRBD2 (5 bases each). CDR1 and CDR2 (germline): SQVTM, ANQGSEA. The germline V and J ends were trimmed by 5 bases and 9 bases, with 12 bases remaining between them. There are 11 residues in the CDR3. The CDR3 sequence: CSVSLGTTQYF. CDR3 DNA: TGCAGCGTTTCCTTGGGGACGACGCAGTATTTT.

V is TRBV25-1 and J is TRBJ1-2; 9 positions agree with TRBD1. Germline-derived CDR1 and CDR2 are MGHDK and SYGVNS. J gave up 6 bases and V 4 bases, and 3 bases lay outside the gene matches. The CDR3 is made up of 13 amino acids. CDR3 sequence (DNA): TGTGCCAGCAGTGCGGGACAGGGTCATGGCTACACCTTC. It encodes CASSAGQGHGYTF.

This rearrangement joins TRBV29-1 to TRBJ2-7; no definite D call. The CDR3 spans 12 residues. Trimming cost V 8 bases and J 1 base, with 12 bases left between them. Germline CDR1 and CDR2: SQVTM and ANQGSEA. The CDR3 bases are TGCAGCCATATGACGGATTCCTACGAGCAGTACTTC. Its protein is CSHMTDSYEQYF.

The chain recombines TRBV5-1 with TRBJ1-6; tentative D call: TRBD1 (5 bases). From germline, CDR1 is SGHRS and CDR2 YFSETQ. The V gene lost 0 bases and the J gene lost 11 bases, with 12 bases spanning the gap. The CDR3 runs to 14 residues. This CDR3 reads CASSLGRVETPLHF. The DNA for the CDR3 is TGCGCCAGCAGCTTGGGCAGGGTTGAGACACCCCTCCACTTT.

This chain links TRBV28 with TRBJ1-6; D is perhaps TRBD1 (6 bases). Germline CDR1 is MDHEN and CDR2 is SYDVKM. The CDR3 consists of 15 residues. V dropped 4 bases and J dropped 6 bases, with 13 bases sitting between them. The CDR3: CASSSHQGFNSPLHF. CDR3 nucleotides: TGTGCCAGCAGTTCCCATCAGGGGTTTAATTCACCCCTCCACTTT. Complete variable domain (other parts from reference TRBV28 and TRBJ1-6): DVKVTQSSRYLVKRTGEKVFLECVQDMDHENMFWYRQDPGLGLRLIYFSYDVKMKEKGDIPEGYSVSREKKERFSLILESASTNQTSMYLCASSSHQGFNSPLHFGNGTRLTVT.

The V gene is TRBV4-3, the J gene TRBJ1-4; possibly TRBD1 for D (5 bases). Germline values: CDR1 LGHNA, CDR2 YSLEER. V lost 0 bases to trimming and J lost 12 bases, with 14 bases between them. This CDR3 has 14 residues. CDR3 loop: CASSQDRSTGQLFF. CDR3 nucleotides: TGCGCCAGCAGCCAAGATCGTAGTACGGGACAACTGTTTTTT.

The chain has TRBV5-1 and TRBJ2-4; D is undetermined. This CDR3 spans 13 amino acids. Trimming stripped 6 bases from V and 0 bases from J, with 7 bases between. CDR1 and CDR2 from the germline V gene are SGHRS and YFSETQ. CDR3 sequence: CASNDLAKNIQYF. The CDR3 nucleotides are TGCGCCAGCAACGACCTAGCCAAAAACATTCAGTACTTC.

The rearrangement links TRBV2 to TRBJ2-2; D might be TRBD1 (5 bases). The V and J ends lost 5 bases and 2 bases respectively, with 12 bases between them. CDR3 length equals 15 residues. Germline loops: CDR1 SNHLY, CDR2 FYNNEI. The CDR3 DNA follows: TGTGCCAGCAGTCGCCGAGGACAAAACACCGGGGAGCTGTTTTTT. Amino acids: CASSRRGQNTGELFF.

The genes are TRBV30 and TRBJ2-3; D remains ambiguous. The ends were cut back, 0 bases at V and 8 bases at J, with 6 bases in the middle. CDR1 and CDR2 (germline): GTSNPN, SVGIG (reference sequence). The CDR3 has 11 residues. CDR3: CAWSVGITQYF. CDR3 nucleotides: TGTGCCTGGAGTGTTGGGATTACGCAGTATTTT. Looking up the rest from reference TRBV30 and TRBJ2-3 gives the full variable domain: SQTIHQWPATLVQPVGSPLSLECTVEGTSNPNLYWYRQAAGRGLQLLFYSVGIGQISSEVPQNLSASRPQDRQFILSSKKLLLSDSGFYLCAWSVGITQYFGPGTRLTVL.

The DNA for the CDR3 is TGCAGTGCTAGAGGAGGTCATGAGCAGTTCTTC. Its protein is CSARGGHEQFF. The chain combines TRBV20-1 with TRBJ2-1; D gene uncertain. From germline, CDR1 is DFQATT and CDR2 SNEGSKA (reference sequence). The CDR3 length is 11 residues. V gave up 1 base and J gave up 8 bases, with 6 bases separating them.

The genes are TRBV18 and TRBJ1-6; 9 bases are shared with TRBD1. Trimming removed 5 bases from V and 6 bases from J; junction bases left unmatched: 5. CDR3 length: 15 residues. The germline V gene has CDR1 KGHSH and CDR2 LQKENI. This CDR3 is CASSGGTGPNSPLHF. In DNA, the CDR3 is TGTGCCAGCTCAGGCGGGACAGGGCCTAATTCACCCCTCCACTTT. Together with reference TRBV18 and TRBJ1-6, the CDR3 gives the full variable domain: NAGVMQNPRHLVRRRGQEARLRCSPMKGHSHVYWYRQLPEEGLKFMVYLQKENIIDESGMPKERFSAEFPKEGPSILRIQQVVRGDSAAYFCASSGGTGPNSPLHFGNGTRLTVT.

This clone was seen a handful of times. This chain connects TRBV18 to TRBJ2-7; D might be TRBD1 (5 bases). The germline gives CDR1 KGHSH, CDR2 LQKENI. V lost 0 bases and J 3 bases, leaving 6 bases between the germline ends. The CDR3 has 13 amino acids. CDR3 nucleotides: TGTGCCAGCTCACCACCCCAGGGCTACGAGCAGTACTTC. It is translated as CASSPPQGYEQYF.

This chain links TRBV6-5 with TRBJ2-6, with TRBD1 as a possible D gene (6 bases). The CDR3 is 15 amino acids. Germline CDR1 reads MNHEY; CDR2 reads SVGAGI. V was cut by 8 bases and J by 1 base, with 12 bases left in between. The CDR3 nucleotides are TGTGCCAGCCACGCAGGACAGTCTGGGGCCAACGTCCTGACTTTC. Translating it yields CASHAGQSGANVLTF.

This chain connects TRBV4-3 to TRBJ1-1; 7 bases line up with TRBD1. The CDR3 totals 16 residues. V shed 3 bases, J shed 4 bases, and the junction held 11 bases outside the gene matches. Germline CDR1 LGHNA, CDR2 YSLEER. DNA of the CDR3: TGCGCCAGCAGCCAGGAAGGGCAGGGGGAGGGCACTGAAGCTTTCTTT. Residues: CASSQEGQGEGTEAFF.

This clone was observed a few times. This chain uses TRBV4-3 with TRBJ1-1, with a weak D call TRBD1 (5 bases). Germline CDR1 reads LGHNA; CDR2 reads YSLEER. The CDR3 spans 15 residues. Trimming removed 1 base from V and 1 base from J, with 10 bases in between. CDR3 in DNA: TGCGCCAGCAGCCAAGGGGGGACCCAGAACACTGAAGCTTTCTTT. Translated, it gives CASSQGGTQNTEAFF.

The rearrangement joins TRBV11-1 to TRBJ1-6; D not certain. CDR3 size: 13 residues. V was clipped by 2 bases and J by 8 bases, with 7 bases between them. The V gene's germline CDR1 is SGHAT and CDR2 FQDESV (reference sequence). The CDR3, as DNA: TGTGCCAGCAGCTTAATACGGGATTCACCCCTCCACTTT. It codes for CASSLIRDSPLHF.

Turning to this clone: Other DNA sequences in this specimen translate into the identical CDR3. The rearrangement joins TRBV10-3 to TRBJ2-3; D remains ambiguous. The CDR3 has 12 residues. Trimming cost V 2 bases and J 0 bases, with 0 bases left between them. Germline-derived CDR1 and CDR2 are ENHRY and SYGVKD. The CDR3 DNA follows: TGTGCCATCAGTGAGAGCACAGATACGCAGTATTTT. This encodes CAISESTDTQYF.

The V call is TRBV6-5, the J call TRBJ1-1; D remains unclear. CDR1 MNHEY and CDR2 SVGAGI come from the germline V gene. V was pared by 6 bases and J by 7 bases, with 9 bases between. There are 11 residues in the CDR3. CDR3 amino acids: CASSSWGEAFF. The CDR3 DNA reads TGTGCCAGCAGCTCCTGGGGTGAAGCTTTCTTT.